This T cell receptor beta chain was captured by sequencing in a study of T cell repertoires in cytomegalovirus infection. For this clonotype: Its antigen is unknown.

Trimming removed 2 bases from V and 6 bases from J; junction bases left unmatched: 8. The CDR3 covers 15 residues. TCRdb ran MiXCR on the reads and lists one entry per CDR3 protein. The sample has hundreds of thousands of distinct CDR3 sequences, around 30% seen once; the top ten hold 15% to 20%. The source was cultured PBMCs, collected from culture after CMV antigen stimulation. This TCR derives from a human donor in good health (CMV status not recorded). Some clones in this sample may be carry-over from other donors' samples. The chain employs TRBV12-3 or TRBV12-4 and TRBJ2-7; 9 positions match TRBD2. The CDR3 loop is CASSLSLAGLAEQYF. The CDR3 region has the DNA TGTGCCAGCAGTTTAAGCCTAGCGGGGTTGGCCGAGCAGTACTTC.